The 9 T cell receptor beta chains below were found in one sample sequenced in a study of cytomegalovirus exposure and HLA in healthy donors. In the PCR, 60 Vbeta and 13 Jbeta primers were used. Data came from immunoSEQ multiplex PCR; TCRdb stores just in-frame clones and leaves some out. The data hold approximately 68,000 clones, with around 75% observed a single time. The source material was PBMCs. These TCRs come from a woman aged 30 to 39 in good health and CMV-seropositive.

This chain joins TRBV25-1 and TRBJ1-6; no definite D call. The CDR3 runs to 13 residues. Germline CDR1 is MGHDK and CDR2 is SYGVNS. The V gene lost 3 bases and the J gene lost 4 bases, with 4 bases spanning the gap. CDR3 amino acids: CASSDSYNSPLHF. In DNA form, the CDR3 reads TGTGCCAGCAGTGACAGTTATAATTCACCCCTCCACTTT.

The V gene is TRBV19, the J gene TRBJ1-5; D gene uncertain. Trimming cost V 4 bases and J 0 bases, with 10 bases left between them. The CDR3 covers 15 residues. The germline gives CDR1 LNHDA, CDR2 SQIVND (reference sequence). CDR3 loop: CASSNREYSNQPQHF. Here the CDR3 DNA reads TGTGCCAGTAGTAACCGGGAATATAGCAATCAGCCCCAGCATTTT.

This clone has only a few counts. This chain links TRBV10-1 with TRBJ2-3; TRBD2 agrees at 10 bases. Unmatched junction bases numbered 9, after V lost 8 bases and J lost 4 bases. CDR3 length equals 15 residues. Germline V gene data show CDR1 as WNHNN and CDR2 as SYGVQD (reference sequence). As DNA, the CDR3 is TGCGCCAGCGGATCCGGGACTAGCGTCGCAGATACGCAGTATTTT. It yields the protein CASGSGTSVADTQYF.

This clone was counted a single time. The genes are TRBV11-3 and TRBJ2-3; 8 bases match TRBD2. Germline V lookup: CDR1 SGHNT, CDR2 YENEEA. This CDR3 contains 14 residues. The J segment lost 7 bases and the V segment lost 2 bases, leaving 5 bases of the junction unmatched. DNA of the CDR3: TGTGCCAGCAGCTTAAGCGGGAGCGCCCATACGCAGTATTTT. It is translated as CASSLSGSAHTQYF.

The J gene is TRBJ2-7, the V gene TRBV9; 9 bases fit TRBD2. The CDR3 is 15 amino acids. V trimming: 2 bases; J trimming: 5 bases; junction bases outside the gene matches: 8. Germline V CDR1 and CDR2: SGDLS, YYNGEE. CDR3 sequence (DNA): TGTGCCAGCAGCGTGGGATCTAGCGGGATGGACGAGCAGTACTTC. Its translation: CASSVGSSGMDEQYF.

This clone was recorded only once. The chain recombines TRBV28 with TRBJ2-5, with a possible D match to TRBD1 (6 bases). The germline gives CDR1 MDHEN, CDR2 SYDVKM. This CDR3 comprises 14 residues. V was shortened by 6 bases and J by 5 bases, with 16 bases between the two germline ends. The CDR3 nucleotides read TGTGCCAGCAGCCCCTACAGGGCTCACGAGACCCAGTACTTC. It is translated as CASSPYRAHETQYF. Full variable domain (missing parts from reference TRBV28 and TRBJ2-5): DVKVTQSSRYLVKRTGEKVFLECVQDMDHENMFWYRQDPGLGLRLIYFSYDVKMKEKGDIPEGYSVSREKKERFSLILESASTNQTSMYLCASSPYRAHETQYFGPGTRLLVL.

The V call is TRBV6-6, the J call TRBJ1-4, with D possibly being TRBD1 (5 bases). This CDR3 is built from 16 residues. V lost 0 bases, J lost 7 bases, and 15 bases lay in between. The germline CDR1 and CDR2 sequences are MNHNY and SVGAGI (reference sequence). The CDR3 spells CASSYSETDVGEKLFF. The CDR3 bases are TGTGCCAGCAGTTACTCGGAGACAGATGTCGGTGAAAAACTGTTTTTT.

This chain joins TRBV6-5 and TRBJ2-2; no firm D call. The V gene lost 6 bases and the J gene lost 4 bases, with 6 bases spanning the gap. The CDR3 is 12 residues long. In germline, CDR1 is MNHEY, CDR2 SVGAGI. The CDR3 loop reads CASSQFTGELFF. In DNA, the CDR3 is TGTGCCAGCAGCCAATTCACCGGGGAGCTGTTTTTT.

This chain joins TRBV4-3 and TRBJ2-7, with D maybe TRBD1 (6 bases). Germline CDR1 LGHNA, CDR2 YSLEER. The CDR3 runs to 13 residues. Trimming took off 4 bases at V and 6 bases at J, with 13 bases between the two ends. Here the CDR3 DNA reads TGCGCCAGCAGCCGCGACAGGTTTCGCGAGCAGTACTTC. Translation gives CASSRDRFREQYF.